The 25 T cell receptor beta chains below all came from one sample that was sequenced in a study of cytomegalovirus exposure and HLA in healthy donors. Amplification used 60 Vbeta primers and 13 Jbeta primers. Repertoires were generated with immunoSEQ multiplex PCR, while TCRdb's copy carries only in-frame clones and drops some. Among more than 150,000 clones listed, 81% were seen once. Sequenced sample: PBMCs. The receptors originated from a man aged 45-65 years in good health and CMV-seronegative.

This chain joins TRBV7-9 and TRBJ1-4; no firm D call. The CDR3 is 13 residues long. The V end lost 7 bases, the J end lost 2 bases, and 8 bases lay between the germline ends. The V gene's germline CDR1 is SEHNR and CDR2 FQNEAQ (reference sequence). The CDR3 reads CASKGRTNEKLFF. The CDR3, as DNA: TGTGCCAGCAAAGGGAGGACTAATGAAAAACTGTTTTTT.

The chain uses TRBV28 and TRBJ2-3, with TRBD2 identical over 9 bases. The CDR3 runs to 14 residues. In germline, CDR1 is MDHEN, CDR2 SYDVKM. V lost 7 bases, J lost 4 bases, and 6 bases stayed unmatched. DNA for the CDR3: TGTGCCAGCAAGCTAGCGGGGAGGGCAGATACGCAGTATTTT. Encoded protein: CASKLAGRADTQYF.

CDR3 bases: TGTGCCAGCAGCTTAGGACAGGGACACCATCAGCCCCAGCATTTT. This codes for CASSLGQGHHQPQHF. The V and J genes are TRBV7-6 and TRBJ1-5, with 7 positions matching TRBD1. V was clipped by 1 base and J by 5 bases; unmatched bases: 5. The CDR3 contains 15 residues. From germline, CDR1 is SGHVS and CDR2 FNYEAQ.

This chain uses TRBV4-2 with TRBJ1-3; the D is unclear. The length of the CDR3 is 16 residues. The V end lost 4 bases, the J end lost 1 base, and 14 bases lay between the germline ends. CDR1 is LGHNA and CDR2 is YNFKEQ in the germline V gene. The CDR3 sequence: CASSPGPLRSGNTIYF. The CDR3 DNA is TGTGCCAGCAGCCCCGGTCCACTACGTTCTGGAAACACCATATATTTT.

V is TRBV5-5 and J is TRBJ1-2, with 10 bases aligning to TRBD1. The length of the CDR3 is 16 residues. The trim removed 0 bases at V and 5 bases at J, leaving 7 bases unmatched. Germline assignment: CDR1 SGHKS and CDR2 YYEKEE (reference sequence). CDR3 nucleotide sequence: TGTGCCAGCAGCTTGGGGACAGGGGGAAGAAAGTATGGCTACACCTTC. Translating gives CASSLGTGGRKYGYTF.

This clone was found a few times. The chain combines TRBV6-1 with TRBJ2-1; 7 bases align to TRBD2. V shed 3 bases, J shed 0 bases, and the junction held 5 bases outside the gene matches. Per the germline V gene, CDR1 is MNHNS and CDR2 is SASEGT. The CDR3 has 16 residues. The CDR3 reads CASSDGRGFSYNEQFF. The CDR3 region has the DNA TGTGCCAGCAGTGACGGGCGGGGGTTCTCCTACAATGAGCAGTTCTTC.

The gene calls are TRBV6-1 and TRBJ2-7; D is possibly TRBD2 (6 bases). V was clipped by 6 bases and J by 7 bases, with 22 bases between them. Germline V gene lookup returns CDR1 MNHNS and CDR2 SASEGT. This CDR3 is built from 15 residues. The CDR3 nucleotides are TGTGCCAGCAGGTTAACAGGAGGGCCGGCGGGGGAGCAGTACTTC. Translating gives CASRLTGGPAGEQYF.

This sequence joins TRBV9 and TRBJ2-7; tentatively, D is TRBD2 (5 bases). Looked up from germline, CDR1 is SGDLS and CDR2 is YYNGEE. The V and J ends lost 3 bases and 0 bases respectively, with 13 bases between them. This CDR3 comprises 15 residues. CDR3 DNA: TGTGCCAGCAGCGCCGGCGCTAGCACCTCCTACGAGCAGTACTTC. This encodes CASSAGASTSYEQYF.

The chain employs TRBV7-9 and TRBJ1-2; possible D gene TRBD1, 6 bases. The CDR3 consists of 15 residues. CDR1 SEHNR and CDR2 FQNEAQ come from the germline V gene (reference sequence). The V and J ends lost 5 bases and 2 bases respectively, with 15 bases between them. The CDR3 loop is CASSHNYQGNYGYTF. The CDR3 DNA sequence: TGTGCCAGCAGCCATAACTACCAGGGGAACTATGGCTACACCTTC.

The rearrangement links TRBV7-9 to TRBJ2-1; D is possibly TRBD2 (6 bases). This CDR3 has 15 amino acids. Germline V gene sequence: CDR1 SEHNR, CDR2 FQNEAQ (reference sequence). V was shortened by 5 bases and J by 6 bases, with 17 bases between the two germline ends. The CDR3 DNA follows: TGTGCCAGCAGCCCTCCATTTAGACTAGGCAATGAGCAGTTCTTC. As protein: CASSPPFRLGNEQFF.

This chain connects TRBV14 to TRBJ1-6; maybe TRBD1 (6 bases). The V gene's germline CDR1 is SGHDN and CDR2 FVKESK. This CDR3 has 13 amino acids. Trimming left V 6 bases short and J 7 bases short, with 10 bases between. CDR3 sequence reads: CASSRDTNSPLHF. CDR3 sequence (DNA): TGTGCCAGCAGTCGGGACACCAATTCACCCCTCCACTTT.

The J gene is TRBJ2-7, the V gene TRBV7-9, with D unclear. Germline CDR1 SEHNR, CDR2 FQNEAQ (reference sequence). This CDR3 has 12 residues. Trimming shortened V by 9 bases and J by 4 bases, and 13 bases separated the two germline ends. CDR3 sequence (DNA): TGTGCCAGTGGGCTGGTGGTATACGAGCAGTACTTC. This translates into CASGLVVYEQYF.

Only a few counts were recorded for this clone. The chain recombines TRBV2 with TRBJ2-1; 12 bases agree with TRBD1. This CDR3 contains 14 residues. CDR1 is SNHLY and CDR2 is FYNNEI in the germline V gene. V was pared by 11 bases and J by 9 bases, with 11 bases of the junction left unmatched. The CDR3 coding sequence is TGTGCCCTCGCTGGGACAGGGGGCCGGGGTGAGCAGTTCTTC. Amino acid sequence: CALAGTGGRGEQFF.

This sequence joins TRBV7-2 and TRBJ2-5; perhaps TRBD2 as D (5 bases). Germline loops: CDR1 SGHTA, CDR2 FQGNSA. CDR3 length equals 14 residues. The V end lost 0 bases, the J end lost 5 bases, and 10 bases lay between the germline ends. The CDR3 is CASSLARGSETQYF. The DNA for the CDR3 is TGTGCCAGCAGCTTAGCTCGGGGTTCGGAGACCCAGTACTTC.

The V and J genes are TRBV19 and TRBJ1-6; 7 bases are shared with TRBD1. Germline CDR1 is LNHDA and CDR2 is SQIVND (reference sequence). The CDR3 is 15 residues long. The V segment lost 5 bases and the J segment 7 bases; nucleotides outside the gene matches: 8. The CDR3 loop is CASSLLTGTNSPLHF. The CDR3 nucleotides read TGTGCCAGTAGTTTGCTGACAGGGACAAATTCACCCCTCCACTTT.

The chain combines TRBV4-3 with TRBJ1-3; D is unresolved. In germline, CDR1 is LGHNA, CDR2 YSLEER. The CDR3 extends over 16 amino acids. Trimming stripped 2 bases from V and 0 bases from J, with 11 bases between. CDR3 amino acids: CASSQRPDNSGNTIYF. The CDR3 nucleotides read TGCGCCAGCAGCCAACGACCAGACAACTCTGGAAACACCATATATTTT.

A note on this clone: One end of the junction does not line up with germline, which may come from a read error. The chain couples TRBV7-9 to TRBJ2-7; D gene uncertain. The CDR3 covers 11 residues. Per germline, CDR1 SEHNR and CDR2 FQNEAQ (reference sequence). The CDR3 reads CSSSSFYEQYF. The DNA of the CDR3 is TGTTCCAGCAGCTCCTTCTACGAGCAGTACTTC. The variable domain in full, completed from reference TRBV7-9 and TRBJ2-7, reads DTGVSQNPRHKITKRGQNVTFRCDPISEHNRLYWYRQTLGQGPEFLTYFQNEAQLEKSRLLSDRFSAERPKGSFSTLEIQRTEQGDSAMYLCSSSSFYEQYFGPGTRLTVT.

The rearrangement links TRBV14 to TRBJ1-1; possibly TRBD1 for D (5 bases). Germline V CDR1 and CDR2: SGHDN, FVKESK. V lost 1 base to trimming and J lost 3 bases, with 15 bases between them. The CDR3 has 16 amino acids. Here the CDR3 DNA reads TGTGCCAGCAGCCAAGGGAACTTGGGGGAGGACACTGAAGCTTTCTTT. Translated: CASSQGNLGEDTEAFF.

V gene TRBV6-5 combines with J gene TRBJ1-5; D remains unclear. The CDR3 totals 15 residues. CDR1 and CDR2 from the germline V gene are MNHEY and SVGAGI. V lost 8 bases and J 4 bases, leaving 18 bases between the germline ends. CDR3 region: CASSIREGQNQPQHF. The DNA of the CDR3 is TGTGCCAGCTCAATCCGGGAAGGGCAGAATCAGCCCCAGCATTTT.

The gene calls are TRBV4-1 and TRBJ1-2; no definite D call. The germline V gene encodes CDR1 MGHRA and CDR2 YSYEKL. The CDR3 sequence is 14 residues long. V gave up 0 bases and J gave up 4 bases, with 9 bases separating them. In DNA, the CDR3 is TGCGCCAGCAGCCAAGAGCTGAGAGGCTATGGCTACACCTTC. Translated: CASSQELRGYGYTF.

The CDR3 spells CAWSVSRVNSPLHF. The CDR3 bases are TGTGCCTGGAGTGTAAGCAGGGTAAACTCACCCCTCCACTTT. The rearrangement uses TRBV30 and TRBJ1-6; tentative D call: TRBD1 (5 bases). The CDR3 loop spans 14 amino acids. V lost 0 bases and J 10 bases, leaving 13 bases between the germline ends. CDR1 GTSNPN and CDR2 SVGIG come from the germline V gene (reference sequence).

The rearrangement uses TRBV5-8 and TRBJ2-7; 9 nucleotides align to TRBD1. The CDR3 is made up of 14 amino acids. Germline V gene data show CDR1 as SGHTS and CDR2 as YDEGEE. Unmatched junction bases numbered 5, after V lost 4 bases and J lost 3 bases. CDR3 sequence (DNA): TGTGCCAGCAGCGCCGGACAGGGGATCTACGAGCAGTACTTC. It translates to CASSAGQGIYEQYF.

This rearrangement joins TRBV2 to TRBJ2-5, with D perhaps matching TRBD1 (5 bases). CDR1 is SNHLY and CDR2 is FYNNEI in the germline V gene. V shed 6 bases and J shed 2 bases, with 7 bases lying between them. This CDR3 is 12 amino acids long. The CDR3 DNA follows: TGTGCCAGCAGACAGGTTCAAGAGACCCAGTACTTC. It specifies CASRQVQETQYF. Combining the CDR3 with reference TRBV2 and TRBJ2-5 gives the whole variable domain EPEVTQTPSHQVTQMGQEVILRCVPISNHLYFYWYRQILGQKVEFLVSFYNNEISEKSEIFDDQFSVERPDGSNFTLKIRSTKLEDSAMYFCASRQVQETQYFGPGTRLLVL.

This clone was recorded only once. This chain links TRBV5-6 with TRBJ1-2, with a weak D call TRBD1 (6 bases). The CDR3 has 14 residues. V gave up 4 bases and J gave up 4 bases, with 14 bases separating them. From germline, CDR1 is SGHDT and CDR2 YYEEEE. CDR3 sequence (DNA): TGTGCCAGCAGCCTCGCTCAGGGGTCCTATGGCTACACCTTC. Its translation: CASSLAQGSYGYTF.

V and J are TRBV7-2 and TRBJ1-2; D is uncertain. CDR1 and CDR2 (germline): SGHTA, FQGNSA. Trimming pared 2 bases from V and 4 bases from J, leaving 8 bases between. The CDR3 spans 13 residues. CDR3 region: CASSLQAGYGYTF. CDR3 in DNA: TGTGCCAGCAGCTTACAGGCTGGCTATGGCTACACCTTC.